A selection of T cell receptor beta chains follows, all from one sample in a study of T cells in Graves' hyperthyroidism and ophthalmopathy. TCRdb independently ran MiXCR on the multiplex PCR reads; one entry per CDR3 protein. Of over 650,000 distinct CDR3 sequences listed, about 16% were seen once; the top ten hold 8.4%. What was sequenced was blood. Receptors originate from a young man with Graves' hyperthyroidism. Both conserved end residues are part of each CDR3. The D gene is left open where the match is weak. Some rows mark clone size as missing; the rest say once, few, many or name a class of expanded clone.

cdr3_aa: CASTMGQGHRRKYEQYF; cdr3_nt: TGTGCCAGCACTATGGGACAGGGGCATCGAAGGAAATACGAGCAGTACTTC; d_call: TRBD1; clone_size: many; j_call: TRBJ2-7; v_call: TRBV2
cdr3_aa: CASSPWTSNTGELFF; cdr3_nt: TGTGCCAGCAGCCCCTGGACCAGTAACACCGGGGAGCTGTTTTTT; d_call: .; clone_size: few; j_call: TRBJ2-2; v_call: TRBV7-8
cdr3_aa: CASSLRSIYEQYF; cdr3_nt: TGTGCCAGCAGTTTGAGGTCGATCTACGAGCAGTACTTC; d_call: .; clone_size: .; j_call: TRBJ2-7; v_call: TRBV28
cdr3_aa: CASSPRAAGVLERVFYEQYF; cdr3_nt: TGTGCCAGCTCACCACGGGCAGCGGGAGTTTTGGAGAGAGTATTCTACGAGCAGTACTTC; d_call: TRBD2; clone_size: .; j_call: TRBJ2-7; v_call: TRBV18
cdr3_aa: CASSQEWGQGSQPQHF; cdr3_nt: TGTGCCAGCAGCCAAGAATGGGGACAGGGTTCCCAGCCCCAGCATTTT; d_call: TRBD1; clone_size: .; j_call: TRBJ1-5; v_call: TRBV3-1
cdr3_aa: CASSLGREYGYTF; cdr3_nt: TGCGCCAGCAGCTTGGGAAGGGAGTATGGCTACACCTTC; d_call: .; clone_size: few; j_call: TRBJ1-2; v_call: TRBV5-1
cdr3_aa: CSVGGSSGRDEQYF; cdr3_nt: TGCAGCGTTGGGGGGTCTAGCGGGAGGGACGAGCAGTACTTC; d_call: TRBD2; clone_size: few; j_call: TRBJ2-7; v_call: TRBV29-1
cdr3_aa: CSATSGRGSDEQFF; cdr3_nt: TGCAGTGCTACTAGCGGGAGAGGTTCAGATGAGCAGTTCTTC; d_call: TRBD2; clone_size: few; j_call: TRBJ2-1; v_call: TRBV20-1
cdr3_aa: CASSDTMSNQPQHF; cdr3_nt: TGTGCCAGCAGTGATACTATGAGCAATCAGCCCCAGCATTTT; d_call: .; clone_size: many; j_call: TRBJ1-5; v_call: TRBV2
cdr3_aa: CATSEYQPQHF; cdr3_nt: TGTGCCACCAGTGAATATCAGCCCCAGCATTTT; d_call: .; clone_size: few; j_call: TRBJ1-5; v_call: TRBV24-1
cdr3_aa: CASSRTPGYQETQYF; cdr3_nt: TGTGCCAGCAGCCGGACCCCCGGGTACCAAGAGACCCAGTACTTC; d_call: .; clone_size: few; j_call: TRBJ2-5; v_call: TRBV7-3
cdr3_aa: CASSWTALSTDTQYF; cdr3_nt: TGTGCCAGCAGTTGGACTGCACTTAGCACAGATACGCAGTATTTT; d_call: .; clone_size: many; j_call: TRBJ2-3; v_call: TRBV28
cdr3_aa: CASSKAQNYGYTF; cdr3_nt: TGTGCCAGCAGTAAGGCACAAAACTATGGCTACACCTTC; d_call: .; clone_size: many; j_call: TRBJ1-2; v_call: TRBV6-1
cdr3_aa: CASNLRTSAFNEQFF; cdr3_nt: TGTGCCAGCAATCTTAGGACTAGCGCCTTCAATGAGCAGTTCTTC; d_call: TRBD2; clone_size: many; j_call: TRBJ2-1; v_call: TRBV12-3/TRBV12-4
cdr3_aa: CSVEDSRRAGIQETQYF; cdr3_nt: TGCAGCGTTGAAGATTCAAGGCGAGCGGGCATACAAGAGACCCAGTACTTC; d_call: .; clone_size: .; j_call: TRBJ2-5; v_call: TRBV29-1
cdr3_aa: CASSDPPGQGGDEQFF; cdr3_nt: TGTGCCAGCAGTGACCCCCCGGGACAGGGTGGCGATGAGCAGTTCTTC; d_call: TRBD1; clone_size: many; j_call: TRBJ2-1; v_call: TRBV12-3/TRBV12-4
cdr3_aa: CAWSVGEGRTEAFF; cdr3_nt: TGTGCCTGGAGTGTGGGTGAGGGAAGAACTGAAGCTTTCTTT; d_call: .; clone_size: many; j_call: TRBJ1-1; v_call: TRBV30
cdr3_aa: CASSNPWGGDKWGSNTEAFF; cdr3_nt: TGTGCCAGCAGTAACCCATGGGGGGGCGATAAGTGGGGTTCGAACACTGAAGCTTTCTTT; d_call: .; clone_size: many; j_call: TRBJ1-1; v_call: TRBV28
cdr3_aa: CASSQELGIYEQYF; cdr3_nt: TGTGCCAGCAGCCAAGAATTGGGGATCTACGAGCAGTACTTC; d_call: .; clone_size: once; j_call: TRBJ2-7; v_call: TRBV14
cdr3_aa: CASSFQRERNTDTQYF; cdr3_nt: TGTGCCAGTAGTTTCCAGCGGGAGAGGAACACAGATACGCAGTATTTT; d_call: TRBD2; clone_size: .; j_call: TRBJ2-3; v_call: TRBV19
cdr3_aa: CSAMRDPYEQYF; cdr3_nt: TGCAGTGCTATGCGTGATCCCTACGAGCAGTACTTC; d_call: .; clone_size: .; j_call: TRBJ2-7; v_call: TRBV20-1
cdr3_aa: CASSDGVGAGWHKDTQYF; cdr3_nt: TGTGCCAGCAGCGACGGAGTGGGCGCCGGGTGGCACAAAGATACGCAGTATTTT; d_call: .; clone_size: .; j_call: TRBJ2-3; v_call: TRBV9
cdr3_aa: CSVEANYGYTF; cdr3_nt: TGCAGCGTTGAAGCAAACTATGGCTACACCTTC; d_call: .; clone_size: .; j_call: TRBJ1-2; v_call: TRBV29-1
cdr3_aa: CASSPSGSGYNEQFF; cdr3_nt: TGCGCCAGCAGCCCGTCGGGGAGCGGATACAATGAGCAGTTCTTC; d_call: .; clone_size: .; j_call: TRBJ2-1; v_call: TRBV5-1
cdr3_aa: CSVGGGAVNQETQYF; cdr3_nt: TGCAGCGTTGGTGGTGGGGCAGTCAACCAAGAGACCCAGTACTTC; d_call: .; clone_size: few; j_call: TRBJ2-5; v_call: TRBV29-1
cdr3_aa: CASIYSDRQNTGELFF; cdr3_nt: TGTGCCAGCATTTACTCTGACAGACAAAACACCGGGGAGCTGTTTTTT; d_call: .; clone_size: .; j_call: TRBJ2-2; v_call: TRBV5-6
cdr3_aa: CASSLVEAVGEQFF; cdr3_nt: TGTGCCAGCAGCTTAGTTGAAGCAGTAGGTGAGCAGTTCTTC; d_call: .; clone_size: few; j_call: TRBJ2-1; v_call: TRBV11-2
cdr3_aa: CSLRGTSGGSTDTQYF; cdr3_nt: TGCAGTCTTCGGGGGACTAGCGGGGGGAGCACAGATACGCAGTATTTT; d_call: TRBD2; clone_size: many; j_call: TRBJ2-3; v_call: TRBV20-1
cdr3_aa: CASSGHNTGELFF; cdr3_nt: TGTGCCAGCAGCGGACATAACACCGGGGAGCTGTTTTTT; d_call: .; clone_size: few; j_call: TRBJ2-2; v_call: TRBV7-8
cdr3_aa: CASSLFASSYEQYF; cdr3_nt: TGTGCCAGCAGCTTATTTGCAAGCTCCTACGAGCAGTACTTC; d_call: .; clone_size: many; j_call: TRBJ2-7; v_call: TRBV7-2
cdr3_aa: CSAQAAGGLQHTQYF; cdr3_nt: TGCAGTGCCCAAGCCGCAGGGGGTTTACAACATACGCAGTATTTT; d_call: TRBD1; clone_size: few; j_call: TRBJ2-3; v_call: TRBV20-1
cdr3_aa: CASSYYGSSEQFF; cdr3_nt: TGTGCCAGCAGTTACTACGGGTCTTCTGAGCAGTTCTTC; d_call: .; clone_size: many; j_call: TRBJ2-1; v_call: TRBV6-2/TRBV6-3
cdr3_aa: CASSPTGGEGNQPQHF; cdr3_nt: TGTGCCAGCAGTCCGACAGGGGGCGAGGGCAATCAGCCCCAGCATTTT; d_call: TRBD1; clone_size: many; j_call: TRBJ1-5; v_call: TRBV2
cdr3_aa: CASSLGMMRETQYF; cdr3_nt: TGTGCCAGCAGCCTGGGAATGATGCGAGAGACCCAGTACTTC; d_call: .; clone_size: few; j_call: TRBJ2-5; v_call: TRBV11-2
cdr3_aa: CAWRGGETYSYNEQFF; cdr3_nt: TGTGCCTGGAGGGGAGGGGAGACCTACTCCTACAATGAGCAGTTCTTC; d_call: TRBD2; clone_size: .; j_call: TRBJ2-1; v_call: TRBV30
cdr3_aa: CASRNGFRGNSYEQYF; cdr3_nt: TGTGCCAGCCGGAACGGGTTCAGGGGCAACTCCTACGAGCAGTACTTC; d_call: .; clone_size: many; j_call: TRBJ2-7; v_call: TRBV28
cdr3_aa: CASSYNPYAGGGNEQFF; cdr3_nt: TGTGCCAGCAGCTACAACCCATACGCGGGAGGGGGCAATGAGCAGTTCTTC; d_call: TRBD2; clone_size: many; j_call: TRBJ2-1; v_call: TRBV7-2
cdr3_aa: CASSQDMEREDYVGTDTQYF; cdr3_nt: TGTGCCAGCAGCCAAGATATGGAGCGGGAGGACTACGTAGGCACAGATACGCAGTATTTT; d_call: TRBD2; clone_size: .; j_call: TRBJ2-3; v_call: TRBV4-2
cdr3_aa: CASLRTFGNTEAFF; cdr3_nt: TGTGCCAGTTTGAGGACGTTTGGGAACACTGAAGCTTTCTTT; d_call: .; clone_size: many; j_call: TRBJ1-1; v_call: TRBV6-2/TRBV6-3
cdr3_aa: CASSWLAGGETQYF; cdr3_nt: TGTGCCAGCAGTTGGCTAGCGGGTGGAGAGACCCAGTACTTC; d_call: TRBD2; clone_size: .; j_call: TRBJ2-5; v_call: TRBV6-2/TRBV6-3
cdr3_aa: CASSLSGTRVSYEQFF; cdr3_nt: TGCGCCAGCAGCCTCTCCGGGACTAGGGTCTCCTATGAGCAGTTCTTC; d_call: TRBD2; clone_size: .; j_call: TRBJ2-1; v_call: TRBV5-1
cdr3_aa: CASSQDFLAGGGYTF; cdr3_nt: TGTGCCAGCAGCCAAGATTTTTTGGCAGGGGGTGGCTACACCTTC; d_call: TRBD1; clone_size: few; j_call: TRBJ1-2; v_call: TRBV3-1
cdr3_aa: CASSTLGTGASYEQYF; cdr3_nt: TGTGCCAGCAGTACGCTCGGGACAGGGGCCTCCTACGAGCAGTACTTC; d_call: TRBD1; clone_size: .; j_call: TRBJ2-7; v_call: TRBV25-1
cdr3_aa: CASSLPGTGARQETQYF; cdr3_nt: TGTGCCAGCAGTTTACCCGGGACAGGGGCCCGCCAAGAGACCCAGTACTTC; d_call: TRBD1; clone_size: many; j_call: TRBJ2-5; v_call: TRBV27
cdr3_aa: CSAGTSANYEQYF; cdr3_nt: TGCAGTGCGGGGACTAGCGCAAACTACGAGCAGTACTTC; d_call: TRBD2; clone_size: .; j_call: TRBJ2-7; v_call: TRBV20-1
cdr3_aa: CASSPRDRGSYEQYF; cdr3_nt: TGTGCCAGCAGCCCAAGGGACAGGGGGTCCTACGAGCAGTACTTC; d_call: TRBD1; clone_size: many; j_call: TRBJ2-7; v_call: TRBV7-9
cdr3_aa: CASSPDRAEETQYF; cdr3_nt: TGTGCCAGCAGCCCCGACAGGGCCGAGGAGACCCAGTACTTC; d_call: TRBD1; clone_size: .; j_call: TRBJ2-5; v_call: TRBV11-2